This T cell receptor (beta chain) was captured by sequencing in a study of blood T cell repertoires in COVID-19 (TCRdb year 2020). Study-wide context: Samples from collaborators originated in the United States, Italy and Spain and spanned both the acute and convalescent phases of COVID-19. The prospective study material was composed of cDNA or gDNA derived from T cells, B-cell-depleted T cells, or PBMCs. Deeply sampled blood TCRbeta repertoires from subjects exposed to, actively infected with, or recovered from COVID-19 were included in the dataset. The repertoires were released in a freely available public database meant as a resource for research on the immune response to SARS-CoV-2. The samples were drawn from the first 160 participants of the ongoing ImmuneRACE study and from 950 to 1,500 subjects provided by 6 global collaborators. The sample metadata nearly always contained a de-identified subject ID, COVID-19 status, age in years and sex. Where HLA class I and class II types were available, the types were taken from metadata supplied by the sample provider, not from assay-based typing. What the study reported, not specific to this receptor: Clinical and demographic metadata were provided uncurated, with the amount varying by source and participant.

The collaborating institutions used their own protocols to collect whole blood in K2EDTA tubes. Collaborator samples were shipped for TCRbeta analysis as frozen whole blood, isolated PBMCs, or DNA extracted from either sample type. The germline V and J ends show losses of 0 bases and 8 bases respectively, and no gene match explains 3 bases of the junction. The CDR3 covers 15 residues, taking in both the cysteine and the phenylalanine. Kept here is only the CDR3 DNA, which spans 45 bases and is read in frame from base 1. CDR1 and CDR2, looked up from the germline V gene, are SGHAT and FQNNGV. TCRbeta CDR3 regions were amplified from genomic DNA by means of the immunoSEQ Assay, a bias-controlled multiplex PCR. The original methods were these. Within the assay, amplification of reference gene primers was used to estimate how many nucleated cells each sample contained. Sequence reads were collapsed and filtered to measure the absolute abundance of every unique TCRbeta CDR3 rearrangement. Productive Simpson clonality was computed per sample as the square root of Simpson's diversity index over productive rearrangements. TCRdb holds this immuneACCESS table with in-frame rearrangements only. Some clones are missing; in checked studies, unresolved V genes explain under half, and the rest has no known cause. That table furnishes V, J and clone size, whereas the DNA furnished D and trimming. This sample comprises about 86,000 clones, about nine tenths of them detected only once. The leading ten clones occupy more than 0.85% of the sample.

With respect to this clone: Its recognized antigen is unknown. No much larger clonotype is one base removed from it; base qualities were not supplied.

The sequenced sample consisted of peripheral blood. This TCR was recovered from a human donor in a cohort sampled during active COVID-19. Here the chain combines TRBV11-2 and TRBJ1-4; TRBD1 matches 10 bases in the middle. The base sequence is TGTGCCAGCAGCTTAGATGGGACAGGGGTGGAAAAACTGTTTTTT. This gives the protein CASSLDGTGVEKLFF.